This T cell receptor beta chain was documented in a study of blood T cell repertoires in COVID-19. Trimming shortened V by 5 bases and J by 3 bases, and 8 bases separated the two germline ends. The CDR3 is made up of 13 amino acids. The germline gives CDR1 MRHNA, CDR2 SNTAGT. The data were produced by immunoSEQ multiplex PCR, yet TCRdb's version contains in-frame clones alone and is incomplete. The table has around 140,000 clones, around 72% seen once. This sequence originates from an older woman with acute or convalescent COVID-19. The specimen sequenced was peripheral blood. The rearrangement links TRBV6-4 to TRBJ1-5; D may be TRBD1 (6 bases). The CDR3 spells CASSPGDNQPQHF. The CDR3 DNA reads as TGTGCCAGCAGTCCAGGGGACAATCAGCCCCAGCATTTT.